Listed below are T cell receptor beta chains from one sample, sequenced in a study of blood T cell repertoires in COVID-19. Repertoires were generated with immunoSEQ multiplex PCR, while TCRdb's copy carries only in-frame clones and drops some. Altogether 150,000 to 200,000 clones are present, about 90% being singletons, with the ten largest covering roughly 9%. The sample consisted of PBMCs or T cells enriched from blood (not recorded which). These receptors were obtained from a woman between 18 and 30 years old who had recovered from COVID-19. Each CDR3 is given with its conserved first and last residue. Fields, in order: J gene, V gene, D gene, clone size, CDR3 DNA, CDR3 protein. The D gene is left open where the match is weak. A row's size may be missing; if present it is once, few, many or a size class.

TRBJ1-2 TRBV28 NA NA TGTGCCAGCAGTCGGACAGACAGTGGCTACACCTTC CASSRTDSGYTF
TRBJ2-5 TRBV7-2 NA NA TGTGCCAGCAGCTTAAGTTTGTCGGTAACAGAGACCCAGTACTTC CASSLSLSVTETQYF
TRBJ2-5 TRBV6-1 NA NA TGTGCCAGCAGTGAATTAGTCGGGAGCCAAGAGACCCAGTACTTC CASSELVGSQETQYF
TRBJ1-1 TRBV7-2 TRBD1 once TGTGCCAGCGGGGACAGGGTTTTGGGGACTGAAGCTTTCTTT CASGDRVLGTEAFF
TRBJ1-4 TRBV9 TRBD1 NA TGTGCCAGCAGCATCCGGGACAGGGGGCCACGGGGTGAAAAACTGTTTTTT CASSIRDRGPRGEKLFF
TRBJ1-4 TRBV25-1 NA once TGTGCCAGCAGTGAATCCAGTCCTACTAATGAAAAACTGTTTTTT CASSESSPTNEKLFF
TRBJ2-4 TRBV2 TRBD1 once TGTGCCAGCAGCCGCGACAGGGCTGTAGCCAAAAACATTCAGTACTTC CASSRDRAVAKNIQYF
TRBJ2-1 TRBV4-3 NA NA TGCGCCAGCAGCCAAGATGCGGACAGAAATTTTTACAATGAGCAGTTCTTC CASSQDADRNFYNEQFF
TRBJ1-1 TRBV5-1 NA NA TGCGCCAGCAGCTCACAGGATGTAGGGACTGAAGCTTTCTTT CASSSQDVGTEAFF
TRBJ1-1 TRBV5-5 NA NA TGTGCCAGCAGCTTTGGGACGGGGGAGAGCACTGAAGCTTTCTTT CASSFGTGESTEAFF
TRBJ2-2 TRBV5-1 NA NA TGCGCCAGCAGCTTGGTCCTCCGTACCGGGGAGCTGTTTTTT CASSLVLRTGELFF
TRBJ2-1 TRBV3-1/TRBV3-2 TRBD2 NA TGTGCCAGCAGCCAAGTATCGGGGACTAGCGGGGGGGGCTCCTACAATGAGCAGTTCTTC CASSQVSGTSGGGSYNEQFF
TRBJ1-2 TRBV7-2 NA NA TGTGCCAGCAGCCGGGTCCCAGGGGACTATGGCTACACCTTC CASSRVPGDYGYTF
TRBJ1-1 TRBV7-8 NA once TGTGCCAGCAGCTTAGGAGGGAGCACTGAAGCTTTCTTT CASSLGGSTEAFF